These 7 T cell receptor beta chains were all obtained from the same sample, sequenced in a study of spatial heterogeneity in lung cancer. TCRdb ran MiXCR on the 5' RACE reads and lists one entry per CDR3 protein. Found here are over 50,000 distinct CDR3 sequences, roughly 6.4% of them singletons; the top ten hold about 15%. Indicated time point: sample taken at primary tumor resection. Source: PBMCs, taken at surgery. The receptors derive from a female donor with early-stage non-small cell lung cancer.

The table lists this clonotype with many counts. V and J are TRBV9 and TRBJ1-1; D call uncertain. CDR1 is SGDLS and CDR2 is YYNGEE in the germline V gene. V was clipped by 0 bases and J by 2 bases, with 8 bases between them. The CDR3 loop spans 14 amino acids. This chain's CDR3 is CASSVGQRNTEAFF. In DNA form, the CDR3 reads TGTGCCAGCAGCGTAGGTCAGAGAAACACTGAAGCTTTCTTT.

This clonotype was observed many times. The chain carries TRBV2 and TRBJ2-3, with 7 nucleotides matching TRBD1. J gave up 7 bases and V 7 bases, and 11 bases lay outside the gene matches. This CDR3 region has 14 residues. The germline V gene encodes CDR1 SNHLY and CDR2 FYNNEI. The CDR3 is CASTNRGRRNTQYF. Here the CDR3 DNA reads TGTGCCAGCACTAACAGGGGAAGGAGGAATACGCAGTATTTT.

This clonotype has just a few counts. The chain couples TRBV24-1 to TRBJ2-1; D is unclear. V was cut by 4 bases and J by 7 bases, with 4 bases left in between. The CDR3 runs 11 residues. From germline, CDR1 is KGHDR and CDR2 SFDVKD. CDR3 in DNA: TGTGCCACCAGTGACCAGAATGAGCAGTTCTTC. Protein product: CATSDQNEQFF.

The rearrangement joins TRBV27 to TRBJ2-1; 8 bases agree with TRBD2. Germline CDR1 and CDR2: MNHEY and SMNVEV (reference sequence). The CDR3 has 15 residues. The junction had 8 bases not matched to a gene; V was cut back by 8 bases and J by 2 bases. This chain's CDR3 is CASRSGRIPYNEQFF. In DNA form, the CDR3 reads TGTGCCAGCCGCAGCGGGAGAATCCCCTACAATGAGCAGTTCTTC.

This clonotype occurred many times. The V call is TRBV11-2, the J call TRBJ2-2; D unresolved. The germline V gene encodes CDR1 SGHAT and CDR2 FQNNGV. CDR3 size: 18 residues. Trimming removed 4 bases from V and 4 bases from J, with 22 bases in between. The CDR3 bases are TGTGCCAGCAGCTCTCCGGGCAACGTAATTCAGCCCACCGGGGAGCTGTTTTTT. Its translation: CASSSPGNVIQPTGELFF.

This clonotype has just a few counts. The chain joins TRBV19 to TRBJ2-1; TRBD2 matches at 8 bases. Per the germline V gene, CDR1 is LNHDA and CDR2 is SQIVND (reference sequence). The CDR3 runs 18 residues. The trim removed 8 bases at V and 0 bases at J, leaving 15 bases unmatched. The CDR3 region has the DNA TGTGCCAGTTGCCTGGCTGCGGGGGGACTGAGCTCCTACAATGAGCAGTTCTTC. This encodes CASCLAAGGLSSYNEQFF.

This clonotype was recorded at least ten times. V and J are TRBV20-1 and TRBJ2-5; 8 positions agree with TRBD2. V was pared by 6 bases and J by 9 bases, with 12 bases of the junction left unmatched. The CDR3 contains 13 residues. CDR1 DFQATT and CDR2 SNEGSKA come from the germline V gene (reference sequence). The CDR3 bases are TGCAGTGCCCCCCTAGCGGGTGGTGGGGCCCAGTACTTC. Its translation: CSAPLAGGGAQYF.